What follows describes a single TCR beta chain. The missing CDR3 end, 3 residues past where the read stops, is filled in from the germline J gene. The sample belongs to a study of T cells in women clearing cervical HPV infection. The CDR3 length is 13 residues. Trimming cost V 2 bases and J 5 bases, with 12 bases left between them. Germline V gene sequence: CDR1 DFQATT, CDR2 SNEGSKA (reference sequence). Measured with immunoSEQ multiplex PCR; TCRdb has only the in-frame clones, and not every one. The listing contains roughly 48,000 clones. The TCR sequence derives from a woman aged 18-70 years with a cervical HPV16 infection that either progressed to CIN3+ or cleared (not recorded which). This sequence joins TRBV20-1 and TRBJ1-1; possible D gene TRBD1, 5 bases. Sequencing used blood buffy coat. The CDR3 region is CSARFGGKTEAFF. Incomplete CDR3 DNA: TGCAGTGCTAGATTCGGGGGGAAAACTGAA.